The 20 T cell receptor beta chains in this list originate from one sample, sequenced in a study of beta chain features in type 1 diabetes. Every isolated RNA sample was fully reverse transcribed, so sequencing captured expressed TCRB transcripts. This table comes from immunoSEQ multiplex PCR, and its TCRdb copy is limited to in-frame clones, with some not included. The repertoire holds approximately 110,000 clones, less than 40% seen once, with approximately 0.065% in the top ten. Sequencing was performed on stem cell memory CD4+ T cells from blood. The receptors derive from a young woman in good health.

This clone was detected only a few times. The chain recombines TRBV27 with TRBJ1-1, with D unclear. CDR3 length: 13 residues. V was shortened by 0 bases and J by 7 bases, with 9 bases between the two germline ends. The germline CDR1 and CDR2 sequences are MNHEY and SMNVEV (reference sequence). CDR3 sequence (DNA): TGTGCCAGCAGTTTATCGTCTGAGTTTGAAGCTTTCTTT. Residues: CASSLSSEFEAFF.

Here the CDR3 DNA reads TGTGCCAGCAGTTTCTTCAGGAACTCCTACGAGCAGTACTTC. Amino acids: CASSFFRNSYEQYF. The genes are TRBV28 and TRBJ2-7; D unresolved. With 3 bases removed from V and 0 bases from J, the gap between germline ends came to 9 bases. Per germline, CDR1 MDHEN and CDR2 SYDVKM. This CDR3 has 14 residues.

This chain joins TRBV14 and TRBJ2-5, with TRBD2 as a possible D gene (5 bases). The last part of the DNA fits TRBJ2-7 better; the J call may be wrong. The CDR3 consists of 13 residues. Germline-derived CDR1 and CDR2 are SGHDN and FVKESK. The CDR3: CASSHGRAYEQYF. The CDR3 nucleotides are TGTGCCAGCAGTCACGGGCGGGCCTACGAGCAGTACTTC.

The gene calls are TRBV13 and TRBJ2-7, with unresolved D. Germline-derived CDR1 and CDR2 are PRHDT and FYEKMQ (reference sequence). CDR3 length: 15 amino acids. V lost 0 bases, J lost 0 bases, and 9 bases lay in between. CDR3 loop: CASSLGPLSSYEQYF. In DNA form, the CDR3 reads TGTGCCAGCAGCTTAGGGCCCTTGAGCTCCTACGAGCAGTACTTC.

The rearrangement uses TRBV6-1 and TRBJ2-1; 10 bases are a match to TRBD1. The CDR3 length is 14 residues. With 6 bases clipped from V and 6 bases from J, the junction kept 5 bases outside the gene matches. Germline CDR1 is MNHNS and CDR2 is SASEGT. This CDR3 reads CASRKGQGSNEQFF. CDR3 nucleotides: TGTGCCAGCAGAAAGGGACAGGGGAGCAATGAGCAGTTCTTC.

The chain has TRBV6-1 and TRBJ2-7, with 7 bases matching TRBD1. From germline, CDR1 is MNHNS and CDR2 SASEGT. The junction had 12 bases not matched to a gene; V was cut back by 8 bases and J by 5 bases. The CDR3 covers 14 residues. This CDR3 reads CASGIRQGINEQYF. CDR3 sequence (DNA): TGTGCCAGCGGGATTAGACAGGGCATTAACGAGCAGTACTTC.

This clone was counted a few times. The chain has TRBV4-1 and TRBJ2-2, with TRBD1 matching 8 bases. CDR1 and CDR2 (germline): MGHRA, YSYEKL. Unmatched junction bases numbered 10, after V lost 4 bases and J lost 9 bases. The CDR3 has 15 amino acids. The CDR3 region has the DNA TGCGCCAGCAGCCCGGACAGGGAACCAGCGAGGGAGCTGTTTTTT. This translates into CASSPDREPARELFF.

This clone has more than one count but fewer than ten. The gene calls are TRBV29-1 and TRBJ2-3; 12 bases fit TRBD2. CDR1 is SQVTM, CDR2 ANQGSEA, per germline. The J segment lost 1 base and the V segment lost 6 bases, leaving 5 bases of the junction unmatched. The CDR3 runs 15 residues. The CDR3 sequence is CSVTPSGGGTDTQYF. CDR3 bases: TGCAGCGTCACCCCTAGCGGGGGGGGCACAGATACGCAGTATTTT.

This sequence joins TRBV19 and TRBJ1-1; 7 nucleotides match TRBD1. The CDR3 has 17 amino acids. V shed 2 bases, J shed 10 bases, and the junction held 19 bases outside the gene matches. Germline V gene data show CDR1 as LNHDA and CDR2 as SQIVND (reference sequence). The CDR3 DNA reads as TGTGCCAGTAGTATACAATCGGGCGCAGGGGGGAAGCTTGGAGCTTTCTTT. Protein sequence: CASSIQSGAGGKLGAFF. The full variable domain, in which reference TRBV19 and TRBJ1-1 provide the parts outside the CDR3, is DGGITQSPKYLFRKEGQNVTLSCEQNLNHDAMYWYRQDPGQGLRLIYYSQIVNDFQKGDIAEGYSVSREKKESFPLTVTSAQKNPTAFYLCASSIQSGAGGKLGAFFGQGTRLTVV.

This chain joins TRBV30 and TRBJ1-1; 7 bases map to TRBD1. This CDR3 spans 14 amino acids. Germline V gene data show CDR1 as GTSNPN and CDR2 as SVGIG (reference sequence). The junction had 14 bases not matched to a gene; V was cut back by 2 bases and J by 11 bases. CDR3 bases: TGTGCCTGGAGTCTCCCCGACAGGGCAAAGTCGGCTTTCTTT. Encoded protein: CAWSLPDRAKSAFF.

This clone was counted only a few times. CDR3 coding DNA: TGTGCCAGCAGCCAGTCCCAATACAATGAGCAGTTCTTC. It encodes CASSQSQYNEQFF. The V and J genes are TRBV14 and TRBJ2-1; the D is unclear. CDR3 length: 13 amino acids. The V gene's germline CDR1 is SGHDN and CDR2 FVKESK. Trimming shortened V by 3 bases and J by 4 bases, and 7 bases separated the two germline ends.

The V and J genes are TRBV27 and TRBJ2-6; a weak D match, TRBD1 (6 bases). Germline CDR1 reads MNHEY; CDR2 reads SMNVEV (reference sequence). Trimming took 6 bases from V and 2 from J, leaving 23 bases between them. The CDR3 length is 19 residues. CDR3 bases: TGTGCCAGCAGCTTAGGACAGTTTGTCGCCCAAGCTGGGGCCAACGTCCTGACTTTC. It translates to CASSLGQFVAQAGANVLTF.

This chain joins TRBV18 and TRBJ2-5, with 12 bases aligning to TRBD2. CDR1 and CDR2 (germline): KGHSH, LQKENI. V dropped 6 bases and J dropped 5; count of bases not matched to a gene: 10. The CDR3 length is 16 residues. CDR3 nucleotide sequence: TGTGCCAGCTCGGACCGGACTAGCGGGAACGGGGAGACCCAGTACTTC. Translation: CASSDRTSGNGETQYF.

V usage is TRBV28 and J usage is TRBJ2-1; tentatively, D is TRBD1 (5 bases). This CDR3 has 13 amino acids. Germline V gene sequence: CDR1 MDHEN, CDR2 SYDVKM. V gave up 8 bases and J gave up 7 bases, with 15 bases separating them. CDR3 sequence: CASQGKGVNEQFF. DNA of the CDR3: TGTGCCAGCCAGGGCAAAGGGGTAAATGAGCAGTTCTTC.

This chain links TRBV5-1 with TRBJ2-5; 8 bases match TRBD2. The CDR3 sequence is 14 residues long. CDR1 is SGHRS and CDR2 is YFSETQ in the germline V gene. V lost 3 bases, J lost 5 bases, and 6 bases stayed unmatched. The CDR3 DNA reads as TGCGCCAGCAGCTACAGCGGGAGCGCGGAGACCCAGTACTTC. It yields the protein CASSYSGSAETQYF. Full variable domain (missing parts from reference TRBV5-1 and TRBJ2-5): KAGVTQTPRYLIKTRGQQVTLSCSPISGHRSVSWYQQTPGQGLQFLFEYFSETQRNKGNFPGRFSGRQFSNSRSEMNVSTLELGDSALYLCASSYSGSAETQYFGPGTRLLVL.

V gene TRBV4-1 combines with J gene TRBJ1-5; no clear D. The CDR3 consists of 20 residues. Germline CDR1 reads MGHRA; CDR2 reads YSYEKL. Trimming stripped 0 bases from V and 0 bases from J, with 21 bases between. The CDR3 loop reads CASSQDFRQVLGNSNQPQHF. CDR3 coding DNA: TGCGCCAGCAGCCAAGATTTTCGGCAGGTCCTGGGCAATAGCAATCAGCCCCAGCATTTT.

There are a few counts of this clone. This chain links TRBV2 with TRBJ1-5, with 9 bases that match TRBD1. The V segment lost 8 bases and the J segment 5 bases; nucleotides outside the gene matches: 4. Germline values: CDR1 SNHLY, CDR2 FYNNEI. The CDR3 has 13 residues. The CDR3 DNA follows: TGTGCCAGCGGGGGGACAGGGCATCAGCCCCAGCATTTT. It translates to CASGGTGHQPQHF.

The CDR3 loop is CASSTGLAPYEQYF. CDR3 nucleotide sequence: TGCGCCAGCAGCACGGGACTAGCCCCGTACGAGCAGTACTTC. The chain uses TRBV5-1 and TRBJ2-7, with 9 bases that match TRBD2. Germline V gene data show CDR1 as SGHRS and CDR2 as YFSETQ. This CDR3 has 14 residues. Germline trimming cut 4 bases from V and 4 bases from J; bases unmatched to any gene: 6. The variable domain in full, completed from reference TRBV5-1 and TRBJ2-7, reads KAGVTQTPRYLIKTRGQQVTLSCSPISGHRSVSWYQQTPGQGLQFLFEYFSETQRNKGNFPGRFSGRQFSNSRSEMNVSTLELGDSALYLCASSTGLAPYEQYFGPGTRLTVT.

This sequence joins TRBV2 and TRBJ1-4, with 7 nucleotides matching TRBD1. V gave up 5 bases and J gave up 8 bases; unmatched junction bases: 8. CDR1 SNHLY and CDR2 FYNNEI come from the germline V gene. CDR3 length: 14 amino acids. CDR3 in amino acids: CASSYRGLREKLFF. The DNA of the CDR3 is TGTGCCAGCAGTTACAGGGGATTGAGGGAAAAACTGTTTTTT.

This clone turned up a few times. The rearrangement links TRBV5-1 to TRBJ1-5; maybe TRBD1 (5 bases). Germline CDR1 reads SGHRS; CDR2 reads YFSETQ. V lost 0 bases and J 7 bases, leaving 14 bases between the germline ends. This CDR3 has 15 amino acids. The CDR3 here is CASSLEGRRGQPQHF. DNA of the CDR3: TGCGCCAGCAGCTTGGAAGGCAGGCGGGGGCAGCCCCAGCATTTT. Complete variable domain (other parts from reference TRBV5-1 and TRBJ1-5): KAGVTQTPRYLIKTRGQQVTLSCSPISGHRSVSWYQQTPGQGLQFLFEYFSETQRNKGNFPGRFSGRQFSNSRSEMNVSTLELGDSALYLCASSLEGRRGQPQHFGDGTRLSIL.